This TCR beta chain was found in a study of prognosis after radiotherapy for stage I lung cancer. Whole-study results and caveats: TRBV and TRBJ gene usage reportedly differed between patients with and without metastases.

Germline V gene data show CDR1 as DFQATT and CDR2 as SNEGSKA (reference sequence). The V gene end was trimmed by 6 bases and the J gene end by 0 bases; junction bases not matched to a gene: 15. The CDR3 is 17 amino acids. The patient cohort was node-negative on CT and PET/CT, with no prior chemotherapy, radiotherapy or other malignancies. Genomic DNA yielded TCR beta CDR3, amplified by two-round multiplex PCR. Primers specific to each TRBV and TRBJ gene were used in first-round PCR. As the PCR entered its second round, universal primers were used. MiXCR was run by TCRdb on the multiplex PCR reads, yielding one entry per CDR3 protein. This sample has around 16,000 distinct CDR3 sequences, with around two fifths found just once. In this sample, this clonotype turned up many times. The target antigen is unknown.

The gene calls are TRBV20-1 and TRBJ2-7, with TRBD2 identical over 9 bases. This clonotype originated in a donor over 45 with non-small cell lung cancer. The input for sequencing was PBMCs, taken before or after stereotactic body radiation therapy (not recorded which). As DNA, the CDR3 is TGCAGTGCCCGAAGGGAGCGGGAGGCCCCGAGCTCCTACGAGCAGTACTTC. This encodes CSARREREAPSSYEQYF.